A single sample is the source of the 20 T cell receptor beta chains below, sequenced in a study of molecular identifiers for immune sequencing clone quantification. TCRdb re-called the PCR reads through MiXCR, storing one row per CDR3 protein. The sample carries roughly 86,000 distinct CDR3 sequences, 15% to 20% recorded once. The sample taken for sequencing was naive CD8+ T cells from blood, with Jurkat cell RNA spiked in. The subset here: FACS-sorted CD8+CD4-CCR7+CD45RA+ naive T cells. These receptors all come from a human donor in good health. Some libraries in this study had Jurkat cell RNA spiked in.

This clonotype has a handful of counts. Possible read error: a much larger clone is one base away. The chain joins TRBV25-1 to TRBJ2-2; D not resolved. The CDR3 runs to 16 residues. Germline V gene lookup returns CDR1 MGHDK and CDR2 SYGVNS. The germline V and J ends were trimmed by 3 bases and 6 bases, with 17 bases remaining between them. As DNA, the CDR3 is TGTGCCAGCAGTGAGACCTTTGTGATGGAGCCCGGGGAGCTGTTTTTT. Residues: CASSETFVMEPGELFF. Filled out from reference TRBV25-1 and TRBJ2-2, the complete variable domain reads EADIYQTPRYLVIGTGKKITLECSQTMGHDKMYWYQQDPGMELHLIHYSYGVNSTEKGDLSSESTVSRIRTEHFPLTLESARPSHTSQYLCASSETFVMEPGELFFGEGSRLTVL.

This clonotype was seen repeatedly, ten times or more. This rearrangement joins TRBV28 to TRBJ2-4; a weak D match, TRBD2 (6 bases). Trimming removed 3 bases from V and 5 bases from J, with 20 bases in between. The CDR3 extends over 17 amino acids. Germline assignment: CDR1 MDHEN and CDR2 SYDVKM. The CDR3 DNA reads TGTGCCAGCAGTTTCTTCTCGGGAGTATCGGCCGAAAACATTCAGTACTTC. It specifies CASSFFSGVSAENIQYF.

This clonotype was seen repeatedly, ten times or more. The chain employs TRBV2 and TRBJ2-3; 7 bases fit TRBD2. Germline V gives CDR1 SNHLY, CDR2 FYNNEI. Germline trimming cut 8 bases from V and 4 bases from J; bases unmatched to any gene: 12. The CDR3 is 15 residues long. The CDR3 protein is CASPDLGEGADTQYF. CDR3 DNA: TGTGCCAGCCCTGATCTGGGGGAGGGCGCAGATACGCAGTATTTT.

This clonotype has ten or more counts. CDR3 coding DNA: TGTGCCACCAGTGATATCAAGGCCGCCGAGCTGACAGGTTTAAGAGCGGAGACCCAGTACTTC. This codes for CATSDIKAAELTGLRAETQYF. The chain couples TRBV24-1 to TRBJ2-5; TRBD1 is a possible D gene (6 bases). This CDR3 region has 21 residues. Per germline, CDR1 KGHDR and CDR2 SFDVKD. V was clipped by 3 bases and J by 5 bases, with 33 bases between them.

This clonotype was seen at least ten times. This rearrangement joins TRBV19 to TRBJ2-7; 7 nucleotides agree with TRBD1. The trim removed 3 bases at V and 3 bases at J, leaving 8 bases unmatched. Looked up from germline, CDR1 is LNHDA and CDR2 is SQIVND (reference sequence). The CDR3 sequence is 15 residues long. The CDR3 spells CASSIRDSRGYEQYF. The CDR3 coding sequence is TGTGCCAGTAGTATTCGGGACAGTCGCGGCTACGAGCAGTACTTC.

This clonotype was picked up many times. The genes are TRBV24-1 and TRBJ2-1; 7 bases agree with TRBD2. V shed 5 bases, J shed 9 bases, and the junction held 0 bases outside the gene matches. The CDR3 extends over 11 amino acids. In germline, CDR1 is KGHDR, CDR2 SFDVKD. DNA for the CDR3: TGTGCCACCAGTGGGGGGGGTGAGCAGTTCTTC. It translates to CATSGGGEQFF.

The chain couples TRBV28 to TRBJ2-7, with D perhaps given as TRBD1 or TRBD2 (5 bases each). Germline-derived CDR1 and CDR2 are MDHEN and SYDVKM. This CDR3 region has 17 residues. The V end was cut by 11 bases, the J end by 4 bases, with 30 bases between. CDR3 sequence reads: CACGVSPVDLGGYEQYF. In DNA form, the CDR3 reads TGTGCCTGCGGTGTCTCCCCTGTTGATCTTGGGGGATACGAGCAGTACTTC.

The chain uses TRBV29-1 and TRBJ2-3, with 7 bases identical to TRBD2. Trimming cost V 5 bases and J 5 bases; bases outside gene matches: 13. Germline V gene lookup returns CDR1 SQVTM and CDR2 ANQGSEA. This CDR3 has 15 amino acids. The CDR3 is CSVNGREGAQDTQYF. CDR3 bases: TGCAGCGTTAACGGCAGGGAGGGTGCACAAGATACGCAGTATTTT.

This clonotype occurred many times. The chain recombines TRBV12-5 with TRBJ2-7, with D unclear. The CDR3 contains 13 residues. In germline, CDR1 is LGHNT, CDR2 FRNRAP. V lost 1 base, J lost 1 base, and 5 bases lay in between. The DNA for the CDR3 is TGTGCTAGTGGTTTGGGAGTGTCCTACGAGCAGTACTTC. Translating gives CASGLGVSYEQYF.

V and J are TRBV19 and TRBJ2-1; D may be TRBD1 (5 bases). The germline gives CDR1 LNHDA, CDR2 SQIVND (reference sequence). The CDR3 totals 14 residues. Trimming stripped 3 bases from V and 1 base from J, with 7 bases between. The CDR3 coding sequence is TGTGCCAGTAGTATCAGGGCGTCCTACAATGAGCAGTTCTTC. The encoded protein is CASSIRASYNEQFF.

This clonotype was recorded many times. The J gene is TRBJ2-2, the V gene TRBV6-5; D gene uncertain. Trimming took off 4 bases at V and 2 bases at J, with 5 bases between the two ends. Germline values: CDR1 MNHEY, CDR2 SVGAGI. The CDR3 runs 13 residues. The CDR3 sequence: CASSFPNTGELFF. CDR3 nucleotides: TGTGCCAGCAGTTTCCCCAACACCGGGGAGCTGTTTTTT.

Note on this clonotype: This sequence may be a read error, since a much larger clone differs from it by one base. The chain has TRBV28 and TRBJ2-7; D is ambiguous. Germline CDR1 and CDR2: MDHEN and SYDVKM. The CDR3 covers 14 residues. The CDR3 sequence is CAGSLWAGTYEQYF. CDR3 DNA: TGTGCCGGCAGTTTGTGGGCAGGCACCTACGAGCAGTACTTC.

This sequence joins TRBV15 and TRBJ2-1; the D is unclear. Trimming shortened V by 5 bases and J by 4 bases, and 6 bases separated the two germline ends. This CDR3 is built from 12 residues. CDR1 and CDR2 from the germline V gene are LNHNV and YYDKDF (reference sequence). The CDR3 protein is CATSGGYNEQFF. In DNA, the CDR3 is TGTGCCACCAGCGGTGGATACAATGAGCAGTTCTTC.

There are many counts of this clonotype. The chain joins TRBV25-1 to TRBJ1-1; TRBD1 aligns across 10 bases. V lost 3 bases, J lost 5 bases, and 0 bases stayed unmatched. The CDR3 spans 13 residues. CDR1 and CDR2 (germline): MGHDK, SYGVNS. CDR3 protein: CASSEGQGTEAFF. The CDR3 bases are TGTGCCAGCAGTGAGGGACAGGGGACTGAAGCTTTCTTT.

In this sample, this clonotype turned up many times. The chain uses TRBV30 and TRBJ2-3; 11 bases fit TRBD2. Germline loops: CDR1 GTSNPN, CDR2 SVGIG (reference sequence). This CDR3 is 15 amino acids long. V was pared by 7 bases and J by 4 bases, with 10 bases of the junction left unmatched. CDR3 DNA: TGTGCCTCTGAGGCTAGCGGGAGGAGGTCAGATACGCAGTATTTT. Amino acids: CASEASGRRSDTQYF.

This clonotype was recorded at least ten times. The J gene is TRBJ2-2, the V gene TRBV12-3 or TRBV12-4; 11 nucleotides agree with TRBD1. The CDR3 extends over 16 amino acids. The V and J ends lost 6 bases and 8 bases, in that order; junction bases with no gene match: 11. The CDR3 here is CASSPPWTGGAGELFF. The CDR3 DNA is TGTGCCAGCAGCCCCCCTTGGACAGGGGGCGCGGGGGAGCTGTTTTTT.

The chain has TRBV5-5 and TRBJ1-4; D is perhaps TRBD1 (5 bases). CDR3 length equals 18 residues. V lost 4 bases and J 3 bases, leaving 22 bases between the germline ends. From germline, CDR1 is SGHKS and CDR2 YYEKEE (reference sequence). The CDR3 nucleotides are TGTGCCAGCAGCCTTGGCGGACATGGGGCGACGGCTAATGAAAAACTGTTTTTT. As protein: CASSLGGHGATANEKLFF.

The table lists this clonotype with many counts. V gene TRBV7-9 combines with J gene TRBJ1-2; D gene unclear. The CDR3 length is 14 residues. Trimming left V 7 bases short and J 2 bases short, with 14 bases between. Per the germline V gene, CDR1 is SEHNR and CDR2 is FQNEAQ (reference sequence). CDR3 residues: CASTLSTANYGYTF. DNA for the CDR3: TGTGCCAGCACCCTAAGTACCGCCAACTATGGCTACACCTTC. The entire variable domain, with the rest obtained from reference TRBV7-9 and TRBJ1-2, is as follows: DTGVSQNPRHKITKRGQNVTFRCDPISEHNRLYWYRQTLGQGPEFLTYFQNEAQLEKSRLLSDRFSAERPKGSFSTLEIQRTEQGDSAMYLCASTLSTANYGYTFGSGTRLTVV.

This clonotype showed up just a few times. Likely a read error: the CDR3 ends without its conserved phenylalanine or tryptophan. It is unclear where the CDR3 begins or ends on the DNA, so no DNA is shown, and the CDR3 is as TCRdb lists it. This sequence joins TRBV29-1 and TRBJ2-1. Counting both end residues, the CDR3 totals 14 amino acids. Germline CDR1 SQVTM, CDR2 ANQGSEA. CDR3 sequence reads: CSVMRPSSYNEQCS.

This clonotype was seen many times. V and J are TRBV28 and TRBJ2-7; D remains ambiguous. The CDR3 contains 16 residues. Trimming stripped 3 bases from V and 2 bases from J, with 17 bases between. Germline V gene lookup returns CDR1 MDHEN and CDR2 SYDVKM. CDR3 DNA sequence: TGTGCCAGCAGTTTCCTCGTCCTCCGACCTCCCTACGAGCAGTACTTC. Its protein is CASSFLVLRPPYEQYF.